These 26 T cell receptor beta chains were sequenced from one sample in a study of shared clonotypes between healthy human individuals. Here immunoSEQ multiplex PCR was the method, and the copy in TCRdb shows in-frame clones only, minus some. The table lists hundreds of thousands of clones, around 72% of them singletons. The sequencing sample was made of memory CD4+ T cells sorted from blood. As to subset: CD45RA-negative fraction. The receptors were gathered from a woman under 40 in good health.

J is TRBJ2-3 and V is TRBV9, with TRBD2 matching 8 bases. Germline V CDR1 and CDR2: SGDLS, YYNGEE. J gave up 4 bases and V 0 bases, and 7 bases lay outside the gene matches. This CDR3 comprises 16 residues. This CDR3 reads CASSVEIAGPPDTQYF. As DNA, the CDR3 is TGTGCCAGCAGCGTAGAGATAGCGGGGCCCCCAGATACGCAGTATTTT.

The chain couples TRBV19 to TRBJ2-2, with 12 bases aligning to TRBD2. Germline lookup yields CDR1 LNHDA and CDR2 SQIVND (reference sequence). The CDR3 sequence is 16 residues long. V lost 7 bases and J lost 7; bases outside the gene matches: 10. CDR3 nucleotide sequence: TGTGCCAGTAAGGGACCGCTAGCGGGAGGGTACGGGGAGCTGTTTTTT. It yields the protein CASKGPLAGGYGELFF.

CDR3 amino acids: CASSLPPGLGQETQYF. The CDR3 DNA follows: TGTGCCAGCAGCTTACCTCCGGGACTGGGGCAAGAGACCCAGTACTTC. The rearrangement joins TRBV7-6 to TRBJ2-5, with a possible D match to TRBD2 (6 bases). Germline CDR1 reads SGHVS; CDR2 reads FNYEAQ. This CDR3 region has 16 residues. V gave up 2 bases and J gave up 2 bases, with 15 bases separating them.

This clone has a handful of counts. Other DNA sequences of this sample code for an identical CDR3. The V call is TRBV11-2, the J call TRBJ2-1; 11 nucleotides line up with TRBD2. The CDR3 consists of 16 residues. Germline V gene data show CDR1 as SGHAT and CDR2 as FQNNGV. V shed 5 bases and J 3 bases; nucleotides not matched to a gene: 6. CDR3 loop: CASSARLAGIYNEQFF. DNA for the CDR3: TGTGCCAGCAGCGCCCGACTAGCGGGAATCTACAATGAGCAGTTCTTC.

The chain couples TRBV29-1 to TRBJ2-1; 7 positions match TRBD2. The length of the CDR3 is 15 residues. From germline, CDR1 is SQVTM and CDR2 ANQGSEA. V dropped 3 bases and J dropped 7; count of bases not matched to a gene: 12. The CDR3 DNA sequence: TGCAGCGTTGAGATTGGTGGCGGGAGCTTAAATGAGCAGTTCTTC. Residues: CSVEIGGGSLNEQFF.

This chain links TRBV27 with TRBJ2-1; no definite D call. Trimming pared 3 bases from V and 7 bases from J, leaving 16 bases between. Germline loops: CDR1 MNHEY, CDR2 SMNVEV (reference sequence). The CDR3 covers 15 residues. The CDR3 sequence is CASSFKAFSKNEQFF. The CDR3 bases are TGTGCCAGCAGTTTTAAGGCTTTCTCGAAGAATGAGCAGTTCTTC.

The V call is TRBV28, the J call TRBJ1-2; weak D call: TRBD1 (5 bases). This CDR3 contains 14 residues. V lost 6 bases to trimming and J lost 9 bases, with 20 bases between them. Germline V lookup: CDR1 MDHEN, CDR2 SYDVKM. This chain's CDR3 is CASSSGTSFWSYTF. CDR3 DNA sequence: TGTGCCAGCAGCTCCGGGACGTCGTTTTGGAGCTACACCTTC.

This sequence joins TRBV11-1 and TRBJ2-7; 8 bases agree with TRBD2. V shed 7 bases and J 2 bases; nucleotides not matched to a gene: 4. CDR1 is SGHAT and CDR2 is FQDESV in the germline V gene (reference sequence). CDR3 length: 13 amino acids. Written as DNA, the CDR3 is TGTGCCAGCACCGTTAGCGGGACCTACGAGCAGTACTTC. Its protein is CASTVSGTYEQYF.

The chain couples TRBV7-9 to TRBJ2-6; D tentatively fits TRBD1 or TRBD2 (6 bases each). Germline V lookup: CDR1 SEHNR, CDR2 FQNEAQ (reference sequence). The CDR3 runs 17 residues. The V and J ends lost 4 bases and 2 bases respectively, with 15 bases between them. DNA of the CDR3: TGTGCCAGCAGCTCGAGGTGGGGGGCGACTGGGGCCAACGTCCTGACTTTC. As protein: CASSSRWGATGANVLTF.

The chain is built from TRBV4-2 and TRBJ2-1, with 14 bases identical to TRBD2. The V and J ends lost 6 bases and 1 base, in that order; junction bases with no gene match: 8. Germline CDR1 and CDR2: LGHNA and YNFKEQ. The CDR3 totals 18 residues. CDR3 protein: CASRAGTSGSWSYNEQFF. CDR3 nucleotide sequence: TGTGCCAGCAGGGCCGGGACTAGCGGGAGTTGGTCCTACAATGAGCAGTTCTTC.

The chain combines TRBV25-1 with TRBJ1-5; a weak D match, TRBD1 (6 bases). Germline V CDR1 and CDR2: MGHDK, SYGVNS. The CDR3 is 15 residues long. V lost 4 bases and J lost 7, with 17 bases in between. DNA of the CDR3: TGTGCCAGCAGTGCCCGGGGGCGGGTTGGGCAGCCCCAGCATTTT. This gives the protein CASSARGRVGQPQHF.

This clone was observed once. V usage is TRBV28 and J usage is TRBJ2-4; weak D call: TRBD2 (6 bases). The CDR3 has 17 amino acids. V was pared by 7 bases and J by 0 bases, with 19 bases between. Germline V CDR1 and CDR2: MDHEN, SYDVKM. CDR3 sequence: CASTIGGSLLAKNIQYF. In DNA, the CDR3 is TGTGCCAGCACCATTGGGGGGTCGCTACTAGCCAAAAACATTCAGTACTTC.

The chain uses TRBV20-1 and TRBJ2-4, with D uncertain. CDR3 size: 11 residues. Trimming took off 0 bases at V and 7 bases at J, with 4 bases between the two ends. The germline V gene has CDR1 DFQATT and CDR2 SNEGSKA (reference sequence). CDR3 nucleotide sequence: TGCAGTGCTAGAGAAGGGAACATTCAGTACTTC. This encodes CSAREGNIQYF.

About this clone itself: The same CDR3 is also encoded by other DNA sequences in this sample. The CDR3 spells CASSLGGVNTGELFF. The CDR3 DNA sequence: TGCGCCAGCAGCTTGGGTGGAGTCAACACCGGGGAGCTGTTTTTT. The rearrangement joins TRBV5-1 to TRBJ2-2; D is unresolved. Trimming removed 0 bases at V and 2 bases at J, with 8 bases between. Germline CDR1 reads SGHRS; CDR2 reads YFSETQ. The CDR3 has 15 residues.

The V and J genes are TRBV6-5 and TRBJ2-5, with D uncertain. The germline V gene has CDR1 MNHEY and CDR2 SVGAGI. This CDR3 has 15 residues. The V end was cut by 0 bases, the J end by 5 bases, with 13 bases between. The CDR3 DNA sequence: TGTGCCAGCAGTTACTCATTCGGTACGCGGGAGACCCAGTACTTC. Translating gives CASSYSFGTRETQYF.

Only a few counts were recorded for this clone. The chain is built from TRBV6-5 and TRBJ2-5; perhaps TRBD2 as D (5 bases). The germline V gene has CDR1 MNHEY and CDR2 SVGAGI. Trimming shortened V by 2 bases and J by 5 bases, and 9 bases separated the two germline ends. The CDR3 is 13 amino acids. The CDR3 sequence is CASSYAWEETQYF. The CDR3 nucleotides are TGTGCCAGCAGTTACGCCTGGGAGGAGACCCAGTACTTC.

The chain combines TRBV11-3 with TRBJ2-5, with 9 bases fitting TRBD1. J was trimmed by 5 bases and V by 8 bases; bases with no gene match: 3. This CDR3 is 12 amino acids long. CDR1 and CDR2 (germline): SGHNT, YENEEA. CDR3 loop: CASSGTGETQYF. CDR3 bases: TGTGCCAGCTCTGGGACAGGGGAGACCCAGTACTTC.

This rearrangement joins TRBV10-1 to TRBJ2-3; 7 bases map to TRBD1. This CDR3 is built from 14 residues. Trimming at V came to 3 bases and at J to 9 bases, leaving 9 bases not matched to a gene. Germline-derived CDR1 and CDR2 are WNHNN and SYGVQD (reference sequence). The CDR3, as DNA: TGCGCCAGCAGTGAAGGGGGCCCCTCGCGGACGCAGTATTTT. It codes for CASSEGGPSRTQYF.

The rearrangement joins TRBV27 to TRBJ1-2, with TRBD1 identical over 10 bases. This CDR3 spans 16 amino acids. Germline CDR1 MNHEY, CDR2 SMNVEV (reference sequence). J gave up 4 bases and V 5 bases, and 10 bases lay outside the gene matches. The CDR3 loop reads CASSRTGTGAAYGYTF. CDR3 sequence (DNA): TGTGCCAGCAGTAGAACCGGGACAGGGGCCGCCTATGGCTACACCTTC.

The CDR3 sequence is CASSSPGVGAGELFF. DNA of the CDR3: TGTGCCAGTAGTTCGCCGGGAGTAGGGGCCGGGGAGCTGTTTTTT. V gene TRBV19 combines with J gene TRBJ2-2; D is possibly TRBD2 (6 bases). Germline V gene lookup returns CDR1 LNHDA and CDR2 SQIVND (reference sequence). The CDR3 runs to 15 residues. Trimming stripped 5 bases from V and 6 bases from J, with 16 bases between.

This clone occurred many times. The chain combines TRBV19 with TRBJ1-5; 7 positions match TRBD1. Germline CDR1 is LNHDA and CDR2 is SQIVND (reference sequence). The CDR3 is made up of 15 amino acids. V dropped 6 bases and J dropped 7; count of bases not matched to a gene: 12. The CDR3 coding sequence is TGTGCCAGTAGAAAGGTGACAGGGCGAAAACAGCCCCAGCATTTT. Translation gives CASRKVTGRKQPQHF.

This chain uses TRBV18 with TRBJ1-1, with D tentatively TRBD1 (5 bases). The length of the CDR3 is 15 residues. V gave up 6 bases and J gave up 1 base, with 15 bases separating them. The germline CDR1 and CDR2 sequences are KGHSH and LQKENI. CDR3 region: CASSHRNVKNTEAFF. The CDR3 DNA reads TGTGCCAGCTCTCACAGGAACGTCAAGAACACTGAAGCTTTCTTT. Drawing the rest from reference TRBV18 and TRBJ1-1, the complete variable domain is NAGVMQNPRHLVRRRGQEARLRCSPMKGHSHVYWYRQLPEEGLKFMVYLQKENIIDESGMPKERFSAEFPKEGPSILRIQQVVRGDSAAYFCASSHRNVKNTEAFFGQGTRLTVV.

The V call is TRBV7-9, the J call TRBJ2-7; 8 positions agree with TRBD1. V was clipped by 5 bases and J by 3 bases; unmatched bases: 6. The CDR3 spans 14 residues. CDR1 is SEHNR and CDR2 is FQNEAQ in the germline V gene (reference sequence). DNA of the CDR3: TGTGCCAGCAGCACACAGGGGGATCGCTACGAGCAGTACTTC. Translating gives CASSTQGDRYEQYF.

The chain carries TRBV7-9 and TRBJ2-1, with D unresolved. The CDR3 loop spans 12 amino acids. V was pared by 5 bases and J by 8 bases, with 10 bases between. The germline V gene has CDR1 SEHNR and CDR2 FQNEAQ (reference sequence). CDR3 sequence (DNA): TGTGCCAGCAGCCCGCGGACGGATGAGCAGTTCTTC. As protein: CASSPRTDEQFF.

V usage is TRBV4-1 and J usage is TRBJ2-7, with 11 bases matching TRBD2. CDR1 is MGHRA and CDR2 is YSYEKL in the germline V gene. V shed 3 bases, J shed 5 bases, and the junction held 9 bases outside the gene matches. CDR3 length: 16 amino acids. The CDR3 DNA reads TGCGCCAGCAGCCAGAACCCTAGCGGGAGGTTCCACGAGCAGTACTTC. Translated, it gives CASSQNPSGRFHEQYF.

The chain couples TRBV28 to TRBJ2-2; D ambiguous. Trimming left V 5 bases short and J 5 bases short, with 12 bases between. The CDR3 has 14 amino acids. The germline gives CDR1 MDHEN, CDR2 SYDVKM. CDR3 nucleotide sequence: TGTGCCAGCAGTCGGGTCGGTAGGACCGGGGAGCTGTTTTTT. Amino acid sequence: CASSRVGRTGELFF. The whole variable domain, filled in from reference TRBV28 and TRBJ2-2, reads DVKVTQSSRYLVKRTGEKVFLECVQDMDHENMFWYRQDPGLGLRLIYFSYDVKMKEKGDIPEGYSVSREKKERFSLILESASTNQTSMYLCASSRVGRTGELFFGEGSRLTVL.